This T cell receptor (beta chain) was found in a study of T cells in lung cancer brain metastases. Study information: Median interval between primary and brain metastasis specimen acquisition was approximately 350 days.

Either synchronous oligometastatic disease or delayed solitary brain metastasis recurrence led to resection. A single count supports this clone. V was cut by 6 bases and J by 2 bases, with 13 bases left in between. The CDR3 is made up of 14 amino acids. In germline, CDR1 is MDHEN, CDR2 SYDVKM. Profiling relied on immunoSEQ multiplex PCR, and the TCRdb table lists in-frame clones only, not all of them. The profile shows about 4,900 clones, 80% to 85% of them singletons. This sequence originates from a woman aged 45 to 65 with non-small cell lung cancer. The sequenced sample was tumor tissue from the primary lung tumor. The gene calls are TRBV28 and TRBJ1-2; D is perhaps TRBD1 (6 bases). CDR3 DNA: TGTGCCAGCAGGGGGGGGGCGGAGAACTATGGCTACACCTTC. Translated: CASRGGAENYGYTF.